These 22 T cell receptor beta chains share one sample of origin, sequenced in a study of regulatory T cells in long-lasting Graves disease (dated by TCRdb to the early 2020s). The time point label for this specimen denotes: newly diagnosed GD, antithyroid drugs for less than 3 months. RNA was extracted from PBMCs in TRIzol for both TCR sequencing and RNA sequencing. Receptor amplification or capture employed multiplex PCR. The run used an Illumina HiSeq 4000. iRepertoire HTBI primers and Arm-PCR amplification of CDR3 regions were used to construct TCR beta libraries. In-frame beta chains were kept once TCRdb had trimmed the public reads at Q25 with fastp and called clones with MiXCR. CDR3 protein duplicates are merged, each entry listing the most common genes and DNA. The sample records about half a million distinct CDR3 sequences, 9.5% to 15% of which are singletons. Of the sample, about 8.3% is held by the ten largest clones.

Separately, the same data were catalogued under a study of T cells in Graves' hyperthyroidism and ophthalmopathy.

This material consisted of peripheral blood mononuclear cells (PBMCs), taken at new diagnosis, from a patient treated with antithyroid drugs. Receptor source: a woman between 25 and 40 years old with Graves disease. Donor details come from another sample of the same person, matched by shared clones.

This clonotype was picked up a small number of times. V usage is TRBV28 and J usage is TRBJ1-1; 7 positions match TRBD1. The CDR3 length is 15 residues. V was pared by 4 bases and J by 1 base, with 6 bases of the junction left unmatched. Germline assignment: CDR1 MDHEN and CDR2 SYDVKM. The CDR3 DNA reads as TGTGCCAGCAGTTCCGCCGGGACAGCGAACACTGAAGCTTTCTTT. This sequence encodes CASSSAGTANTEAFF.

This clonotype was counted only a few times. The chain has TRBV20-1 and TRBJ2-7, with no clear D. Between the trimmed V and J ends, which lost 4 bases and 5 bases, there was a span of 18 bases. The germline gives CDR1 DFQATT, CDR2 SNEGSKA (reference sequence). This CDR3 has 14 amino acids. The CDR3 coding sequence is TGCAGTGCTAAGCTAAGACGGGCTTTAGACGAGCAGTACTTC. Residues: CSAKLRRALDEQYF.

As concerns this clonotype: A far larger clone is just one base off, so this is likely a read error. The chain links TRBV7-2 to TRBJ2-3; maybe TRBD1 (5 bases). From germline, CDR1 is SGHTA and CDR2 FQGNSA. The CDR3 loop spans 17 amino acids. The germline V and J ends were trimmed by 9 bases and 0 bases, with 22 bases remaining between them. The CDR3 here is CASRGGATGSSTDTQYF. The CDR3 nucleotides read TGTGCCAGTCGAGGTGGGGCTACCGGGTCCAGCACAGATACGCAGTATTTT.

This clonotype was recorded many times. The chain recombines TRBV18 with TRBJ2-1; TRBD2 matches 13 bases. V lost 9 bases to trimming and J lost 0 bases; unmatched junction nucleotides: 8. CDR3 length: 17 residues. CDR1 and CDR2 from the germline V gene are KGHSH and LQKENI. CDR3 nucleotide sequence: TGTGCCAGTAGTCCTAGGACTAGCGGGAGCTCCTACAATGAGCAGTTCTTC. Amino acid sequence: CASSPRTSGSSYNEQFF.

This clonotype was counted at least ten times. CDR3 DNA: TGCAGTGCAACACGACTCCGAAGCGGGAGTAGAGATGAGCAGTTCTTC. It specifies CSATRLRSGSRDEQFF. This chain connects TRBV20-1 to TRBJ2-1; 8 bases match TRBD2. In germline, CDR1 is DFQATT, CDR2 SNEGSKA (reference sequence). This CDR3 is built from 16 residues. V dropped 6 bases and J dropped 8; count of bases not matched to a gene: 18.

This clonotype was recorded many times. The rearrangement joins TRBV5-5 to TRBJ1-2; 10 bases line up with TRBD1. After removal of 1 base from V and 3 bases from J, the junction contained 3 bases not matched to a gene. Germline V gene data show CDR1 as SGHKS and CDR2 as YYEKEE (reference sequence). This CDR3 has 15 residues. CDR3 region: CASSLSTGGYYGYTF. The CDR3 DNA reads TGTGCCAGCAGCTTGTCGACAGGGGGCTACTATGGCTACACCTTC.

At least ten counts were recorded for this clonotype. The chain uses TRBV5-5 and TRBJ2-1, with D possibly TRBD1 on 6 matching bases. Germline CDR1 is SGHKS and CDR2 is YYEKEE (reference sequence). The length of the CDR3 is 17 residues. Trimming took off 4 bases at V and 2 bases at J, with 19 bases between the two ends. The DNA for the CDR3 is TGTGCCAGCAGCAAGGGGTGGGTGGACAGCCCCTACAATGAGCAGTTCTTC. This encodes CASSKGWVDSPYNEQFF.

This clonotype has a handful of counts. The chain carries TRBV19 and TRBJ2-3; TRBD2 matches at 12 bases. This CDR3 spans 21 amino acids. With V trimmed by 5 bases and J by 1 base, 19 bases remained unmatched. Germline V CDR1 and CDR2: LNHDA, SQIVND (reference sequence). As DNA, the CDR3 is TGTGCCAGTAGTCTGCGACCTTCTAGCGGGAGGGCTCTAAGGGGCACAGATACGCAGTATTTT. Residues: CASSLRPSSGRALRGTDTQYF. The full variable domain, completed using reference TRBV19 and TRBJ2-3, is DGGITQSPKYLFRKEGQNVTLSCEQNLNHDAMYWYRQDPGQGLRLIYYSQIVNDFQKGDIAEGYSVSREKKESFPLTVTSAQKNPTAFYLCASSLRPSSGRALRGTDTQYFGPGTRLTVL.

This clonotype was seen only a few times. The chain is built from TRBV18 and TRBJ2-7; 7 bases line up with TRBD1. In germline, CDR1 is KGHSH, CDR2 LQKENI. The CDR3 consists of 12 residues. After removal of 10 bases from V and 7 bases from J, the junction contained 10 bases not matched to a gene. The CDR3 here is CANSGQAREQYF. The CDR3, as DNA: TGTGCCAACTCTGGACAGGCACGAGAGCAGTACTTC.

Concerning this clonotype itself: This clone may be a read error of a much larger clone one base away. This chain's CDR3 is CASSRQGVSQEAQYF. As DNA, the CDR3 is TGTGCCAGCAGCCGACAGGGGGTATCCCAAGAGGCCCAGTACTTC. This chain connects TRBV11-2 to TRBJ2-5, with TRBD1 identical over 9 bases. CDR3 length equals 15 residues. The V gene's germline CDR1 is SGHAT and CDR2 FQNNGV.

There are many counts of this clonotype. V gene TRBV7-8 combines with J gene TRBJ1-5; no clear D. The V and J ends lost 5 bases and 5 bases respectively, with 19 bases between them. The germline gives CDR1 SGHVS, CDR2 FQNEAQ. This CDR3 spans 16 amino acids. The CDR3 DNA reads TGTGCCAGCAGCCCCCCGGGCTTCGGAAGCGATCAGCCCCAGCATTTT. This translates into CASSPPGFGSDQPQHF. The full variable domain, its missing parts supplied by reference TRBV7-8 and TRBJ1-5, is GAGVSQSPRYKVAKRGQDVALRCDPISGHVSLFWYQQALGQGPEFLTYFQNEAQLDKSGLPSDRFFAERPEGSVSTLKIQRTQQEDSAVYLCASSPPGFGSDQPQHFGDGTRLSIL.

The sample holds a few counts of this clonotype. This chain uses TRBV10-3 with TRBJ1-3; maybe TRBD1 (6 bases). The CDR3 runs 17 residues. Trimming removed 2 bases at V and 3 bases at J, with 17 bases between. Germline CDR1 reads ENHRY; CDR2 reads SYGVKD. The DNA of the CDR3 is TGTGCCATCAGTGAGGGGGTCCGGCAGGGGTATGGAAACACCATATATTTT. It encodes CAISEGVRQGYGNTIYF.

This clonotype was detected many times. CDR3 region: CSAPAGGGNQPQHF. CDR3 nucleotide sequence: TGCAGTGCTCCCGCGGGAGGGGGAAATCAGCCCCAGCATTTT. The rearrangement links TRBV20-1 to TRBJ1-5; a weak D match, TRBD1 (6 bases). Germline V CDR1 and CDR2: DFQATT, SNEGSKA (reference sequence). The CDR3 length is 14 residues. V lost 5 bases and J lost 4, with 15 bases in between.

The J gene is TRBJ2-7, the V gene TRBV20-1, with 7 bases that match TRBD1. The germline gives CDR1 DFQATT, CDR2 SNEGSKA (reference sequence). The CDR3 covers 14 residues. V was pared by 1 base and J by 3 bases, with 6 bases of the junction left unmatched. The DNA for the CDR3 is TGCAGTGCTAGAGGGGCCGGACAGGTCTACGAGCAGTACTTC. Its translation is CSARGAGQVYEQYF.

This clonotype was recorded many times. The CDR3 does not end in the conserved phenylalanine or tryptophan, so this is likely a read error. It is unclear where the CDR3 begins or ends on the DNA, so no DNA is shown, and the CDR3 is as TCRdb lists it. This chain's CDR3 is CASSDDTGLPTI. This sequence joins TRBV2 and TRBJ2-5; the table's D call, TRBD2, was not checked against the DNA. Germline V gene data show CDR1 as SNHLY and CDR2 as FYNNEI. The CDR3 extends over 12 residues, inclusive of both ends.

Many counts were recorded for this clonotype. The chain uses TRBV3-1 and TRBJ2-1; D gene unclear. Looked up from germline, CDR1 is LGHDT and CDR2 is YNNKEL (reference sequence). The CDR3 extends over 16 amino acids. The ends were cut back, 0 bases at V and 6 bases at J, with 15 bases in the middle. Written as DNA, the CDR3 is TGTGCCAGCAGCCAAGATCTATTAGAGTCTTCCAATGAGCAGTTCTTC. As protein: CASSQDLLESSNEQFF.

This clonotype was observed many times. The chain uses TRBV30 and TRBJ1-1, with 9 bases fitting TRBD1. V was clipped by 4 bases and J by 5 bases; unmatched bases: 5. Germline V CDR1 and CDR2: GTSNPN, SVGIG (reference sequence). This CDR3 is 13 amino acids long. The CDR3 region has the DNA TGTGCCTGGACTAGACAGGGGGGGACTGAAGCTTTCTTT. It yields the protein CAWTRQGGTEAFF. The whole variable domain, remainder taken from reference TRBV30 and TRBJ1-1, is SQTIHQWPATLVQPVGSPLSLECTVEGTSNPNLYWYRQAAGRGLQLLFYSVGIGQISSEVPQNLSASRPQDRQFILSSKKLLLSDSGFYLCAWTRQGGTEAFFGQGTRLTVV.

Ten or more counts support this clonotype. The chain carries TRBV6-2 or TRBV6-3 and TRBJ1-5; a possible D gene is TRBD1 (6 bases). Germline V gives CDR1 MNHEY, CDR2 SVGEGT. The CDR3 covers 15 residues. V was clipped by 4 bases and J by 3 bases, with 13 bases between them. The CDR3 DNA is TGTGCCAGCAGTTTCCAGGGGATTAACAATCAGCCCCAGCATTTT. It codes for CASSFQGINNQPQHF.

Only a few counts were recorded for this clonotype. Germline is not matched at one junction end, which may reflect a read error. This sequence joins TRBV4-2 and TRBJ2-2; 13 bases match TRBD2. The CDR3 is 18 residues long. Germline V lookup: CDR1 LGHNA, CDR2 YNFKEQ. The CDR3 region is CASSQEGTSGMYTGELSF. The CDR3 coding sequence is TGTGCCAGCAGCCAAGAGGGGACTAGCGGGATGTACACCGGGGAGCTGTCTTTT.

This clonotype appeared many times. This CDR3 is CASSLATIRPDTQYF. As DNA, the CDR3 is TGCGCCAGCAGCTTAGCTACCATTCGCCCAGATACGCAGTATTTT. This sequence joins TRBV5-1 and TRBJ2-3; D is undetermined. CDR3 length: 15 residues. Trimming shortened V by 2 bases and J by 4 bases, and 14 bases separated the two germline ends. The germline V gene has CDR1 SGHRS and CDR2 YFSETQ.

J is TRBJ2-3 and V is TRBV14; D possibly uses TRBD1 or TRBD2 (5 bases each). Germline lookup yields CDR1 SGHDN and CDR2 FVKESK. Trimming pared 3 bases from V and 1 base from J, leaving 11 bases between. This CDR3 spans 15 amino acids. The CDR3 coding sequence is TGTGCCAGCAGCCACCCACGGGACGGCACAGATACGCAGTATTTT. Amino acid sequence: CASSHPRDGTDTQYF.

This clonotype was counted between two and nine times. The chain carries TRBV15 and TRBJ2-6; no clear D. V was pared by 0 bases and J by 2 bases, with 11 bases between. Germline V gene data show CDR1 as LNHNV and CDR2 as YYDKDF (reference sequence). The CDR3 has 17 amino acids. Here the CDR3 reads CATSRDPGVTGANVLTF. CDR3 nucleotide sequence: TGTGCCACCAGCAGAGATCCTGGGGTCACTGGGGCCAACGTCCTGACTTTC. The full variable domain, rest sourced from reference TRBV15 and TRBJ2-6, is DAMVIQNPRYQVTQFGKPVTLSCSQTLNHNVMYWYQQKSSQAPKLLFHYYDKDFNNEADTPDNFQSRRPNTSFCFLDIRSPGLGDTAMYLCATSRDPGVTGANVLTFGAGSRLTVL.